The entry below gives a single TCR beta chain sequence along with its context. Antigen: not known. This sample was taken from a study of shared clonotypes between healthy human individuals. Naive CD8 cells comprised CD45RO-negative, CCR7-positively selected cells, excluding terminally differentiated effector memory CD45RA+ cells. The CDR3 is 14 residues long. Germline V gives CDR1 MNHEY, CDR2 SMNVEV (reference sequence). Trimming removed 2 bases at V and 1 base at J, with 8 bases between. Points from the study as a whole: The generation probabilities recorded for non-shared clonotypes fell below those of clonotypes shared by all four donors.

At a deep level, the assay was run. On sorted subsets, replicate PCRs used 200 to 250 ng DNA, or some 28,000 T cell genomes. Only in-frame clones appear in the TCRdb table, and some are missing; sequencing was by immunoSEQ multiplex PCR. The sample consists of 1.5 million to 2.5 million clones, about 95% of them appearing once. Material for sequencing was naive CD8+ T cells sorted from blood. The sequence came from a man younger than 35 in good health. The V and J genes are TRBV27 and TRBJ1-2, with unresolved D. CDR3 loop: CASSLSRFNYGYTF. The CDR3 DNA reads TGTGCCAGCAGTTTAAGCCGTTTTAACTATGGCTACACCTTC.